One sample yielded the 29 T cell receptor beta chains listed below, sequenced in a study of CD8+ T cells in alopecia areata. Treatment reported: oral pan-JAK inhibitor, 5-10 mg twice daily. cDNA prepared by RNA extraction and subsequent reverse transcription served as the template for sequencing. Data came from immunoSEQ multiplex PCR; TCRdb stores just in-frame clones and leaves some out. In the table there are around 140,000 clones, 54% of which are singletons. The specimen was CD8+ T cells sorted from blood, collected at week 4, from a patient treated with tofacitinib. Receptors originate from a human donor with alopecia areata.

The chain links TRBV5-1 to TRBJ2-3; D gene unclear. The V and J ends lost 4 bases and 2 bases respectively, with 14 bases between them. The CDR3 runs 15 residues. Germline V gives CDR1 SGHRS, CDR2 YFSETQ. CDR3 protein: CASSTDVYLTDTQYF. In DNA, the CDR3 is TGCGCCAGCAGCACGGACGTCTACCTCACAGATACGCAGTATTTT.

This rearrangement joins TRBV11-2 to TRBJ2-7, with D perhaps being TRBD1 or TRBD2 (5 bases each). Germline V lookup: CDR1 SGHAT, CDR2 FQNNGV. This CDR3 comprises 15 residues. V was clipped by 0 bases and J by 3 bases, with 12 bases between them. CDR3 in amino acids: CASSLDGLRVYEQYF. Here the CDR3 DNA reads TGTGCCAGCAGCTTAGATGGACTCAGGGTCTACGAGCAGTACTTC.

The chain joins TRBV6-5 to TRBJ2-7, with 7 nucleotides matching TRBD2. Trimming cost V 8 bases and J 1 base; bases outside gene matches: 5. Germline CDR1 reads MNHEY; CDR2 reads SVGAGI. This CDR3 is 13 amino acids long. CDR3 in amino acids: CASGEGTSYEQYF. The CDR3 DNA is TGTGCCAGCGGGGAGGGCACTTCCTACGAGCAGTACTTC.

The table lists this clone with a few counts. The V and J genes are TRBV7-2 and TRBJ2-3, with D tentatively TRBD1 or TRBD2 (5 bases each). Deletions cut 2 bases from V and 2 bases from J, with 11 bases between. Germline CDR1 reads SGHTA; CDR2 reads FQGNSA. This CDR3 comprises 15 residues. In DNA, the CDR3 is TGTGCCAGCAGCTTATTAAGGGGACCCACAGATACGCAGTATTTT. Protein product: CASSLLRGPTDTQYF.

The rearrangement joins TRBV5-6 to TRBJ2-5, with 8 bases identical to TRBD1. CDR3 length: 16 residues. The V gene's germline CDR1 is SGHDT and CDR2 YYEEEE. With 3 bases clipped from V and 5 bases from J, the junction kept 12 bases outside the gene matches. In DNA, the CDR3 is TGTGCCAGCAGCTCGTATCTAGAAGGACAGGGTGAGACCCAGTACTTC. This translates into CASSSYLEGQGETQYF.

The genes are TRBV10-3 and TRBJ1-1; unclear D gene. V dropped 6 bases and J dropped 2 bases, with 19 bases sitting between them. The CDR3 covers 16 residues. Looked up from germline, CDR1 is ENHRY and CDR2 is SYGVKD. The CDR3 protein is CAIRPTGITSNTEAFF. The DNA of the CDR3 is TGTGCCATCAGGCCGACCGGCATAACCAGTAACACTGAAGCTTTCTTT.

The chain has TRBV29-1 and TRBJ1-1; D gene uncertain. The CDR3 is 14 residues long. V was clipped by 2 bases and J by 2 bases, with 12 bases between them. CDR1 and CDR2 from the germline V gene are SQVTM and ANQGSEA. CDR3 in amino acids: CSVESGQLNTEAFF. CDR3 nucleotides: TGCAGCGTTGAATCTGGTCAGCTTAACACTGAAGCTTTCTTT.

This clone was observed a handful of times. The rearrangement uses TRBV6-4 and TRBJ2-2; D is unresolved. This CDR3 contains 14 residues. Per the germline V gene, CDR1 is MRHNA and CDR2 is SNTAGT. Between the trimmed V and J ends, which lost 0 bases and 5 bases, there was a span of 7 bases. The CDR3 spells CASSDSSSTGELFF. The CDR3 DNA follows: TGTGCCAGCAGTGACTCGAGTTCTACCGGGGAGCTGTTTTTT.

The V call is TRBV2, the J call TRBJ2-7; 9 bases fit TRBD2. This CDR3 spans 16 amino acids. Germline V gene lookup returns CDR1 SNHLY and CDR2 FYNNEI. Trimming removed 7 bases from V and 7 bases from J; junction bases left unmatched: 17. As DNA, the CDR3 is TGTGCCAGCACCGTCGCGCTAGCGGGGAGGCCTAAGGAGCAGTACTTC. This sequence encodes CASTVALAGRPKEQYF.

The rearrangement uses TRBV4-1 and TRBJ1-2; D not certain. CDR3 length: 16 residues. Germline V gene lookup returns CDR1 MGHRA and CDR2 YSYEKL. The V end was cut by 1 base, the J end by 5 bases, with 17 bases between. The CDR3 region is CASSQAPDYGWYGYTF. Here the CDR3 DNA reads TGCGCCAGCAGCCAAGCGCCGGATTACGGGTGGTATGGCTACACCTTC.

This clone was observed a handful of times. The CDR3 loop reads CAWRGDSNGAYEQYF. Here the CDR3 DNA reads TGTGCCTGGAGAGGGGACAGCAACGGGGCTTACGAGCAGTACTTC. The chain employs TRBV30 and TRBJ2-7; 7 bases match TRBD1. The germline CDR1 and CDR2 sequences are GTSNPN and SVGIG (reference sequence). The trim removed 3 bases at V and 4 bases at J, leaving 12 bases unmatched. The CDR3 has 15 amino acids.

The chain couples TRBV29-1 to TRBJ2-2; TRBD1 is a possible D gene (6 bases). The germline V and J ends were trimmed by 3 bases and 4 bases, with 12 bases remaining between them. Germline loops: CDR1 SQVTM, CDR2 ANQGSEA. CDR3 length: 14 residues. CDR3 nucleotide sequence: TGCAGCGTTGAGAGTGACAGGCGCACCGGGGAGCTGTTTTTT. It translates to CSVESDRRTGELFF.

This chain links TRBV6-5 with TRBJ2-7, with 7 bases matching TRBD1. The V segment lost 5 bases and the J segment 2 bases; nucleotides outside the gene matches: 6. The CDR3 sequence is 14 residues long. Germline-derived CDR1 and CDR2 are MNHEY and SVGAGI. The CDR3 protein is CASSTGTETYEQYF. The CDR3 DNA reads as TGTGCCAGCAGTACCGGGACAGAAACCTACGAGCAGTACTTC.

The chain is built from TRBV30 and TRBJ1-6; D is unclear. The V end lost 0 bases, the J end lost 8 bases, and 8 bases lay between the germline ends. CDR1 and CDR2 (germline): GTSNPN, SVGIG (reference sequence). The CDR3 covers 13 residues. The CDR3 here is CAWSVQADSPLHF. In DNA form, the CDR3 reads TGTGCCTGGAGTGTTCAGGCGGATTCACCCCTCCACTTT. The whole variable domain, remainder taken from reference TRBV30 and TRBJ1-6, is SQTIHQWPATLVQPVGSPLSLECTVEGTSNPNLYWYRQAAGRGLQLLFYSVGIGQISSEVPQNLSASRPQDRQFILSSKKLLLSDSGFYLCAWSVQADSPLHFGNGTRLTVT.

The CDR3: CSVEGVLNTEAFF. Written as DNA, the CDR3 is TGCAGCGTTGAAGGAGTACTGAACACTGAAGCTTTCTTT. This sequence joins TRBV29-1 and TRBJ1-1; D gene ambiguous. The CDR3 runs 13 residues. Germline V gene lookup returns CDR1 SQVTM and CDR2 ANQGSEA. V lost 1 base, J lost 0 bases, and 6 bases lay in between.

This chain connects TRBV27 to TRBJ2-1; D possibly uses TRBD1 or TRBD2 (5 bases each). The germline CDR1 and CDR2 sequences are MNHEY and SMNVEV (reference sequence). This CDR3 spans 14 amino acids. The V and J ends lost 4 bases and 10 bases respectively, with 17 bases between them. CDR3 loop: CASSSLGNRDEQFF. CDR3 DNA: TGTGCCAGCAGTTCCCTGGGGAATCGGGACGAGCAGTTCTTC.

J is TRBJ2-7 and V is TRBV7-6; D might be TRBD1 (6 bases). The CDR3 length is 13 residues. The V gene lost 5 bases and the J gene lost 4 bases, with 12 bases spanning the gap. CDR1 is SGHVS and CDR2 is FNYEAQ in the germline V gene. The CDR3 here is CASSPPDSYEQYF. As DNA, the CDR3 is TGTGCCAGCAGCCCCCCGGACAGTTACGAGCAGTACTTC.

The chain employs TRBV15 and TRBJ2-7, with D tentatively TRBD1 (5 bases). CDR1 is LNHNV and CDR2 is YYDKDF in the germline V gene (reference sequence). V lost 6 bases to trimming and J lost 0 bases, with 15 bases between them. The CDR3 runs to 15 residues. CDR3 DNA sequence: TGTGCCACCAGTCAAAGTACAGGAAGCTCCTACGAGCAGTACTTC. It is translated as CATSQSTGSSYEQYF.

This chain joins TRBV7-9 and TRBJ2-3; 7 bases fit TRBD2. The germline gives CDR1 SEHNR, CDR2 FQNEAQ (reference sequence). This CDR3 region has 16 residues. V lost 3 bases to trimming and J lost 4 bases; unmatched junction nucleotides: 10. CDR3 sequence (DNA): TGTGCCAGCAGCTTGTCACATGGGGGGGTTCCAGATACGCAGTATTTT. Translated: CASSLSHGGVPDTQYF.

J is TRBJ2-5 and V is TRBV5-4; 13 positions match TRBD2. Per the germline V gene, CDR1 is SGHNT and CDR2 is YYREEE (reference sequence). The length of the CDR3 is 16 residues. V was clipped by 4 bases and J by 5 bases; unmatched bases: 8. CDR3 residues: CASSPGLAGLEETQYF. DNA for the CDR3: TGTGCCAGCAGCCCGGGACTAGCGGGGTTGGAGGAGACCCAGTACTTC.

The chain employs TRBV29-1 and TRBJ1-2; D gene uncertain. The V gene lost 3 bases and the J gene lost 4 bases, with 6 bases spanning the gap. Germline CDR1 is SQVTM and CDR2 is ANQGSEA. The CDR3 covers 11 residues. The CDR3 nucleotides are TGCAGCGTTGACACAGCCTATGGCTACACCTTC. Its protein product is CSVDTAYGYTF.

Of note for this clone: Other DNA sequences within the sample encode an identical CDR3. The chain employs TRBV6-5 and TRBJ2-1; a weak D match, TRBD2 (6 bases). Germline CDR1 and CDR2: MNHEY and SVGAGI. Between the trimmed V and J ends, which lost 2 bases and 7 bases, there was a span of 6 bases. CDR3 length equals 12 residues. CDR3 protein: CASSYGGNEQFF. The CDR3 nucleotides are TGTGCCAGCAGTTACGGGGGGAATGAGCAGTTCTTC.

The CDR3 loop reads CASAEGLAEGQETQYF. The DNA of the CDR3 is TGTGCCAGCGCCGAGGGACTAGCGGAGGGCCAAGAGACCCAGTACTTC. This chain links TRBV13 with TRBJ2-5, with TRBD2 identical over 11 bases. Unmatched junction bases numbered 9, after V lost 8 bases and J lost 1 base. This CDR3 is 16 amino acids long. Germline-derived CDR1 and CDR2 are PRHDT and FYEKMQ (reference sequence).

The genes are TRBV7-9 and TRBJ2-5; D is perhaps TRBD1 or TRBD2 (5 bases each). Trimming removed 0 bases from V and 10 bases from J, with 6 bases in between. The CDR3 length is 11 residues. Germline values: CDR1 SEHNR, CDR2 FQNEAQ (reference sequence). Here the CDR3 reads CASSLAGDQYF. The CDR3 bases are TGTGCCAGCAGCTTAGCGGGGGACCAGTACTTC.

This clone was counted between two and nine times. This sequence joins TRBV29-1 and TRBJ1-1; perhaps TRBD1 as D (5 bases). Germline V lookup: CDR1 SQVTM, CDR2 ANQGSEA. This CDR3 has 14 residues. V was clipped by 3 bases and J by 5 bases, with 16 bases between them. The CDR3 sequence: CSVDPTGGMTEAFF. CDR3 DNA sequence: TGCAGCGTTGATCCGACGGGGGGGATGACTGAAGCTTTCTTT.

Written as DNA, the CDR3 is TGCAGCGTTGAACCGCGACAGGCCCACATGAACACTGAAGCTTTCTTT. As protein: CSVEPRQAHMNTEAFF. This chain links TRBV29-1 with TRBJ1-1, with D maybe TRBD1 (6 bases). The CDR3 is made up of 16 amino acids. Germline CDR1 reads SQVTM; CDR2 reads ANQGSEA. The ends were cut back, 2 bases at V and 0 bases at J, with 16 bases in the middle.

CDR3: CASSSMDSNTGELFF. CDR3 sequence (DNA): TGTGCCAGCAGCTCCATGGACAGCAACACCGGGGAGCTGTTTTTT. The V and J genes are TRBV5-4 and TRBJ2-2; possible D gene TRBD1, 6 bases. V was cut by 3 bases and J by 2 bases, with 11 bases left in between. CDR1 and CDR2 (germline): SGHNT, YYREEE (reference sequence). This CDR3 has 15 amino acids.

This chain connects TRBV5-6 to TRBJ2-7; the D is unclear. The V end was cut by 1 base, the J end by 0 bases, with 14 bases between. The CDR3 contains 16 residues. The germline V gene encodes CDR1 SGHDT and CDR2 YYEEEE. CDR3 amino acids: CASSLYGTRTSYEQYF. The CDR3, as DNA: TGTGCCAGCAGCTTGTACGGCACCAGGACCTCCTACGAGCAGTACTTC.

The chain recombines TRBV11-2 with TRBJ2-7; no firm D call. This CDR3 has 15 amino acids. The V gene lost 8 bases and the J gene lost 1 base, with 18 bases spanning the gap. The germline V gene has CDR1 SGHAT and CDR2 FQNNGV. The CDR3 DNA reads as TGTGCCAGCGGGCCTCTCAAAGGCGGTTCCTACGAGCAGTACTTC. Its protein is CASGPLKGGSYEQYF.